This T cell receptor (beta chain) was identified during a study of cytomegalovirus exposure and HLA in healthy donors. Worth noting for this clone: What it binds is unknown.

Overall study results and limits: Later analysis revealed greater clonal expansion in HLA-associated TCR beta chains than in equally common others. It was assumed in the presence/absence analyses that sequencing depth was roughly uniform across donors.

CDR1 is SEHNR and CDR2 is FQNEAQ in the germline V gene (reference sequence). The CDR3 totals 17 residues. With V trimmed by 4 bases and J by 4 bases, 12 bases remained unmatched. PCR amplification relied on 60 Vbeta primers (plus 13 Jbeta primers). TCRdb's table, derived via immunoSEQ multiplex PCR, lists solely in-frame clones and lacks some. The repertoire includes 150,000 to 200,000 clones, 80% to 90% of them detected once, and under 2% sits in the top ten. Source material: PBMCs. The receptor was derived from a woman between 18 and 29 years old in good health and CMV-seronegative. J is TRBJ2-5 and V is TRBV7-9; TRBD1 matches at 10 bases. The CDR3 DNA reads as TGTGCCAGCAGCTACAGCCGGGACAGGGGATTAGGAGAGACCCAGTACTTC. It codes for CASSYSRDRGLGETQYF.